A single sample is the source of the 5 T cell receptor beta chains below, sequenced in a study of blood T cell repertoires in COVID-19. Produced via immunoSEQ multiplex PCR; TCRdb's table is partial and in-frame only. This table has around 100,000 clones, around two thirds appearing once. Source material: peripheral blood. The origin of the receptors is a man aged 70 or older with COVID-19, enrolled during active disease.

J is TRBJ2-2 and V is TRBV19, with 11 bases matching TRBD2. V was pared by 7 bases and J by 5 bases, with 3 bases of the junction left unmatched. The CDR3 runs to 14 residues. Germline V gene data show CDR1 as LNHDA and CDR2 as SQIVND (reference sequence). CDR3 sequence reads: CASTASGRTGELFF. CDR3 DNA: TGTGCCAGTACGGCTAGCGGGAGGACCGGGGAGCTGTTTTTT.

The V and J genes are TRBV28 and TRBJ1-5, with D maybe TRBD1 (6 bases). This CDR3 region has 16 residues. CDR1 MDHEN and CDR2 SYDVKM come from the germline V gene. V dropped 6 bases and J dropped 2 bases, with 17 bases sitting between them. The CDR3 sequence: CASRYPGVWGNQPQHF. CDR3 sequence (DNA): TGTGCCAGCAGGTACCCAGGGGTTTGGGGCAATCAGCCCCAGCATTTT.

This sequence joins TRBV6-5 and TRBJ1-1; TRBD1 might be the D (6 bases). The V end was cut by 7 bases, the J end by 7 bases, with 16 bases between. This CDR3 has 13 amino acids. Germline CDR1 reads MNHEY; CDR2 reads SVGAGI. The CDR3: CASTLGKGDEAFF. CDR3 sequence (DNA): TGTGCCAGCACCCTAGGTAAGGGGGATGAAGCTTTCTTT.

The rearrangement uses TRBV29-1 and TRBJ1-1; no reliable D call. Trimming left V 3 bases short and J 4 bases short, with 15 bases between. This CDR3 has 14 amino acids. From germline, CDR1 is SQVTM and CDR2 ANQGSEA. CDR3 residues: CSVEIGGGGTEAFF. The CDR3 DNA is TGCAGCGTTGAGATTGGAGGAGGCGGCACTGAAGCTTTCTTT.

The genes are TRBV28 and TRBJ2-1, with TRBD1 as a possible D gene (6 bases). V was shortened by 5 bases and J by 2 bases, with 16 bases between the two germline ends. CDR1 and CDR2 from the germline V gene are MDHEN and SYDVKM. CDR3 length: 16 amino acids. This CDR3 is CASSAVTGITYNEQFF. The CDR3 coding sequence is TGTGCCAGCAGTGCTGTTACAGGGATCACCTACAATGAGCAGTTCTTC.